These T cell receptor beta chains were read from a single sample in a study of patients and donors after allogeneic stem cell transplantation. MiXCR, run by TCRdb on the RT-PCR reads, gives a single entry per CDR3 protein. The sample contains 30,000 or so distinct CDR3 sequences, about 6.5% of which appear only once. Input material: blood, either unsorted or a sorted T cell fraction (not recorded which). These receptors came from a human donor who was either an allogeneic HSCT recipient or a stem cell or donor lymphocyte infusion donor (not recorded which). It is not recorded whose cells these are; they may come from a transplant donor. CDR3s include the opening cysteine and the closing phenylalanine or tryptophan.

v_call,cdr3_aa
TRBV3-1,CASSQRLAGAGTDTQYF
TRBV3-1,CASSHAGDTGELFF
TRBV9,CASSGDYNSPLHF
TRBV7-3,CASSLGLADTDTQYF
TRBV20-1,CRVTSGRVRDEQFF
TRBV7-9,CASSSQGTGGNYGYTF
TRBV7-9,CASSGSRGNENELFF
TRBV12-5,CASGLVRNTEAFF
TRBV15,CATSRDPLGGGYEQYF
TRBV9,CASSVDGSLSYEQYF
TRBV7-3,CASSLRGGSTDTQYF
TRBV28,CASSLTFDSLYGYTF
TRBV15,CATSRASSGDTQYF
TRBV7-8,CASSLAGGPWDEQFF
TRBV7-9,CASSLELLNEQFF
TRBV18,CASSPPATSVQETQYF
TRBV9,CASSVIGNTGELFF
TRBV28,CASSSTSNEQFF